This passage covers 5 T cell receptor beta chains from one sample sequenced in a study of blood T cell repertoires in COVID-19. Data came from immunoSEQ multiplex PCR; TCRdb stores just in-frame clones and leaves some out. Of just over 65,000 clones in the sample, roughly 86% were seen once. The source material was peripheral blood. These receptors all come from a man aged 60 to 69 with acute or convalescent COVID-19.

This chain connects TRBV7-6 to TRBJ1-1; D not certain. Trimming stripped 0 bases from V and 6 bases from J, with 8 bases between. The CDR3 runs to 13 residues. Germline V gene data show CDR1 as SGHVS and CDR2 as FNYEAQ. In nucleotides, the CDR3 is TGTGCCAGCAGCTTAGCCGGAGACGCTGAAGCTTTCTTT. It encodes CASSLAGDAEAFF. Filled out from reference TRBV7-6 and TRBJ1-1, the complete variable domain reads GAGVSQSPRYKVTKRGQDVALRCDPISGHVSLYWYRQALGQGPEFLTYFNYEAQQDKSGLPNDRFSAERPEGSISTLTIQRTEQRDSAMYRCASSLAGDAEAFFGQGTRLTVV.

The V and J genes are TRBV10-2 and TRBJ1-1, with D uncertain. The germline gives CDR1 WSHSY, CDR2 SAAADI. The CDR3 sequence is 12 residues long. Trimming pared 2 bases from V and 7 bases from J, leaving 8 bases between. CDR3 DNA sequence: TGCGCCAGCAGTGAGATTAGACTTGAAGCTTTCTTT. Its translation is CASSEIRLEAFF.

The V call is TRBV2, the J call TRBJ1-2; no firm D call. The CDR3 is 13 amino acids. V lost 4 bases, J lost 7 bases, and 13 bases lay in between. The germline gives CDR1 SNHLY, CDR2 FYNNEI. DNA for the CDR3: TGTGCCAGCAGTGGGTCGGGGATAGGTGGCTACACCTTC. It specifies CASSGSGIGGYTF.

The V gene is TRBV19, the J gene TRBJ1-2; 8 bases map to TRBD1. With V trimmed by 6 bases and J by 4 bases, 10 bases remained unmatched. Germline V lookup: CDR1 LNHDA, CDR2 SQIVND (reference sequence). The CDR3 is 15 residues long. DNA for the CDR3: TGTGCCAGTAGCCGCCCTCGGACAGGGATCTATGGCTACACCTTC. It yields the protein CASSRPRTGIYGYTF.

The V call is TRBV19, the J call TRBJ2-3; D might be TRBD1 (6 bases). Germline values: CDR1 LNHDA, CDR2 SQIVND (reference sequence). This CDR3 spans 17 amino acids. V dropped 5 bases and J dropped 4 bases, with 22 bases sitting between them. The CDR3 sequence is CASSPTGNPLHADTQYF. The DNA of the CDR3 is TGTGCCAGTAGTCCTACAGGGAACCCCCTCCACGCAGATACGCAGTATTTT.